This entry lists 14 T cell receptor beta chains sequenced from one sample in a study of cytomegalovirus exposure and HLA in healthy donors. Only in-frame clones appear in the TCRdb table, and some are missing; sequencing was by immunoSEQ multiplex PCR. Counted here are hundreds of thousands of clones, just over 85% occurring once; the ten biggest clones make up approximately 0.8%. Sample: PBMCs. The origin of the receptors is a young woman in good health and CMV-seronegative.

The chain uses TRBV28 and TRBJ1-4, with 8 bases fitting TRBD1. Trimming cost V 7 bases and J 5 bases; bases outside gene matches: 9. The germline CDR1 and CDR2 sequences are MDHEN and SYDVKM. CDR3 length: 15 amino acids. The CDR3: CASTYPDRANEKLFF. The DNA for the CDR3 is TGTGCCAGCACTTACCCGGACAGGGCAAATGAAAAACTGTTTTTT.

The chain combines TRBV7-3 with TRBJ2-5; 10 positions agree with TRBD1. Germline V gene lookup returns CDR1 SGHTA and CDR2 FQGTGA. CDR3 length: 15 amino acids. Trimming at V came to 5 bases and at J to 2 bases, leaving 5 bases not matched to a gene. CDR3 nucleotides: TGTGCCAGCAGCCCCACGGGACAGGGGCAAGAGACCCAGTACTTC. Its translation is CASSPTGQGQETQYF.

Here the CDR3 DNA reads TGTGCCAGCAGTTCACAGACGGGACTAGCGGCATACAATGAGCAGTTCTTC. The encoded protein is CASSSQTGLAAYNEQFF. The genes are TRBV27 and TRBJ2-1; 11 bases agree with TRBD2. This CDR3 is 17 amino acids long. After removal of 4 bases from V and 4 bases from J, the junction contained 9 bases not matched to a gene. Germline V gene data show CDR1 as MNHEY and CDR2 as SMNVEV (reference sequence).

The CDR3 region is CASSQHLSGQYGYTF. The CDR3 DNA follows: TGCGCCAGCAGCCAACATCTCTCCGGTCAATATGGCTACACCTTC. The J gene is TRBJ1-2, the V gene TRBV4-1, with unresolved D. Trimming removed 2 bases at V and 5 bases at J, with 15 bases between. The CDR3 spans 15 residues. CDR1 is MGHRA, CDR2 YSYEKL, per germline.

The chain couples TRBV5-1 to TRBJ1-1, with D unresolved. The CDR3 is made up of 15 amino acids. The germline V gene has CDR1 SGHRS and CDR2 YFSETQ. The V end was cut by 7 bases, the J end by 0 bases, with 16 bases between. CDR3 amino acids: CASRREPTMNTEAFF. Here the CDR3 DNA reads TGCGCCAGCCGGAGGGAGCCAACTATGAACACTGAAGCTTTCTTT.

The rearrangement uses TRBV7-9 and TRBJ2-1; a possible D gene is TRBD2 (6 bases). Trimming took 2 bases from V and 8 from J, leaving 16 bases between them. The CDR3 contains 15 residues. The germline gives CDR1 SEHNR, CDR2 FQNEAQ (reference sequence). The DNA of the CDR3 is TGTGCCAGCAGCTTAAGTCTGCGGGGTCTCGATGAGCAGTTCTTC. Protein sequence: CASSLSLRGLDEQFF.

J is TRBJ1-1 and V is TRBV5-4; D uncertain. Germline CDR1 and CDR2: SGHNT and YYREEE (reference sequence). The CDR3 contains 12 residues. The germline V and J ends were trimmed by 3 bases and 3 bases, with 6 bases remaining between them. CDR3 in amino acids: CASSSPDTEAFF. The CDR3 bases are TGTGCCAGCAGCTCCCCGGACACTGAAGCTTTCTTT.

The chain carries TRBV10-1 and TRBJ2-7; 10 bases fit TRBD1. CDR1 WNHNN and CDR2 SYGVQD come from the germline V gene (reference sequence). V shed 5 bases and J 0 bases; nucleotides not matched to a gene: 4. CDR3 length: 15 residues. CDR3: CASSRGQGPSYEQYF. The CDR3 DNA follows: TGCGCCAGCAGTAGGGGACAGGGGCCCTCCTACGAGCAGTACTTC.

The CDR3 DNA reads TGTGCCAGCAGTGTTCCGGGACAGGGCACCTACAATGAGCAGTTCTTC. It translates to CASSVPGQGTYNEQFF. This chain connects TRBV6-1 to TRBJ2-1; 9 positions agree with TRBD1. The length of the CDR3 is 16 residues. Germline V gene lookup returns CDR1 MNHNS and CDR2 SASEGT. The junction had 6 bases not matched to a gene; V was cut back by 4 bases and J by 2 bases.

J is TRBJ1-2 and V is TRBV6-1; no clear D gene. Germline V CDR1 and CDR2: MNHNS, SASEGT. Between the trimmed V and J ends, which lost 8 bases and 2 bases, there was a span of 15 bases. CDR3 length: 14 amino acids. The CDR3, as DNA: TGTGCCAGCGGCCTGGTGCGGGAGAACTATGGCTACACCTTC. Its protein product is CASGLVRENYGYTF.

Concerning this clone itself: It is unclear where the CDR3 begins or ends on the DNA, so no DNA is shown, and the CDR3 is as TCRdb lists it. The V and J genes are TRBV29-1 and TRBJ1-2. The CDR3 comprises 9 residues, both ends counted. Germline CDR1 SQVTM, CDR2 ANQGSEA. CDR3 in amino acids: CSVGGGIPF.

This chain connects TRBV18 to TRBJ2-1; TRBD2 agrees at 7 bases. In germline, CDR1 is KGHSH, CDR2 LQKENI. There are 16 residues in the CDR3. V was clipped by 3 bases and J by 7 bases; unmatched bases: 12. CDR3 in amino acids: CASSPIYGGSLNEQFF. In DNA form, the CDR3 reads TGTGCCAGCTCACCCATTTACGGCGGGAGTTTGAATGAGCAGTTCTTC.

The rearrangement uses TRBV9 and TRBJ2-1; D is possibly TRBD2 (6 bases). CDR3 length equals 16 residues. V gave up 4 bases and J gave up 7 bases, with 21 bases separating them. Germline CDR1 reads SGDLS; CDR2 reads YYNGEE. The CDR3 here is CASSNTGVSFWNEQFF. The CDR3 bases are TGTGCCAGCAGCAACACGGGGGTTAGTTTTTGGAATGAGCAGTTCTTC.

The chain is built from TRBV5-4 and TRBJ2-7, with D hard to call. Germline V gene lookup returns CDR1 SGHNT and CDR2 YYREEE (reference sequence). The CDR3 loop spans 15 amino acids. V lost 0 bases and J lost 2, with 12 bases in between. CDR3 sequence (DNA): TGTGCCAGCAGCTTGGGTCTGGCATATACCTACGAGCAGTACTTC. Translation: CASSLGLAYTYEQYF.